These 17 T cell receptor beta chains originate from one sample sequenced in a study of vaccination and CD4 T cells after COVID-19. For these TCRs, the target antigens are not known. Sequencing of DNA taken from cultured CD4+ T cells relied on the Oncomine TCR Beta short-read assay. Using its own MiXCR run on the PCR reads, TCRdb lists one record per CDR3 protein. The sample holds 12,000 to 15,000 distinct CDR3 sequences, around 53% seen once. The treatment: approximately 9-day PBMC culture with coronavirus spike peptide pools or control peptides (ViraFEST assay). The specimen sequenced was CD4+ T cells from blood, cultured in vitro. These receptors came from a human donor who had recovered from COVID-19.

This clonotype was counted a few times. V usage is TRBV7-2 and J usage is TRBJ1-5; D perhaps matches TRBD1 (6 bases). Germline CDR1 reads SGHTA; CDR2 reads FQGNSA. V lost 1 base and J 2 bases, leaving 15 bases between the germline ends. CDR3 length: 17 amino acids. CDR3 region: CASSLVGGLRGNQPQHF. CDR3 in DNA: TGTGCCAGCAGCTTAGTCGGGGGGCTAAGGGGCAATCAGCCCCAGCATTTT.

This chain links TRBV5-8 with TRBJ2-7; possibly TRBD1 for D (5 bases). Germline V CDR1 and CDR2: SGHTS, YDEGEE. CDR3 length equals 13 residues. Trimming took off 1 base at V and 5 bases at J, with 10 bases between the two ends. CDR3 sequence (DNA): TGTGCCAGCAGCTTGAGGACATCTAACGAGCAGTACTTC. This gives the protein CASSLRTSNEQYF.

This clonotype was seen a few times. The J gene is TRBJ2-3, the V gene TRBV2; D unresolved. The CDR3 runs 14 residues. V lost 3 bases to trimming and J lost 0 bases, with 7 bases between them. The germline gives CDR1 SNHLY, CDR2 FYNNEI. The CDR3 sequence: CASSEVASTDTQYF. Here the CDR3 DNA reads TGTGCCAGCAGTGAGGTGGCAAGCACAGATACGCAGTATTTT.

This chain connects TRBV6-1 to TRBJ2-5; either TRBD1 or TRBD2 may fit D (5 bases each). Trimming shortened V by 8 bases and J by 7 bases, and 8 bases separated the two germline ends. The CDR3 runs to 10 residues. Germline V gives CDR1 MNHNS, CDR2 SASEGT. DNA of the CDR3: TGTGCCAGCGGGGACGGGACCCAGTACTTC. Its protein is CASGDGTQYF.

This clonotype was observed a few times. V usage is TRBV6-2 or TRBV6-3 and J usage is TRBJ2-7, with a possible D match to TRBD2 (5 bases). The CDR3 length is 18 residues. V lost 2 bases, J lost 1 base, and 21 bases lay in between. The V gene's germline CDR1 is MNHEY and CDR2 SVGEGT. The CDR3 DNA is TGTGCCAGCAGTTACCCCCGTCCGGGTCACGGGATTTCCTACGAGCAGTACTTC. Translation gives CASSYPRPGHGISYEQYF.

The genes are TRBV27 and TRBJ2-1; TRBD2 matches at 7 bases. This CDR3 region has 19 residues. Trimming at V came to 3 bases and at J to 4 bases, leaving 18 bases not matched to a gene. Germline V gene data show CDR1 as MNHEY and CDR2 as SMNVEV (reference sequence). CDR3 bases: TGTGCCAGCAGTTTGGGGGGTCCGGGCGGACTAGGAGCGTACAATGAGCAGTTCTTC. This translates into CASSLGGPGGLGAYNEQFF.

The chain employs TRBV24-1 and TRBJ1-5; 7 positions agree with TRBD1. The CDR3 covers 16 residues. Germline CDR1 KGHDR, CDR2 SFDVKD. The V segment lost 3 bases and the J segment 6 bases; nucleotides outside the gene matches: 10. The CDR3 nucleotides are TGTGCCACCAGTGATAAGACAGGGTTCGGAGGTCAGCCCCAGCATTTT. Encoded protein: CATSDKTGFGGQPQHF.

The rearrangement uses TRBV5-5 and TRBJ1-1; unclear D gene. The CDR3 length is 15 residues. Germline CDR1 SGHKS, CDR2 YYEKEE (reference sequence). The V and J ends lost 4 bases and 1 base respectively, with 14 bases between them. CDR3 sequence: CASSRRVFGNTEAFF. CDR3 DNA: TGTGCCAGCAGCCGGAGAGTTTTTGGGAACACTGAAGCTTTCTTT.

J is TRBJ2-5 and V is TRBV24-1; D is perhaps TRBD2 (6 bases). The CDR3 is 15 amino acids. Germline loops: CDR1 KGHDR, CDR2 SFDVKD. V gave up 4 bases and J gave up 4 bases, with 15 bases separating them. CDR3 residues: CATSDPTMGGETQYF. The CDR3 DNA is TGTGCCACCAGTGACCCCACTATGGGAGGAGAGACCCAGTACTTC.

This clonotype is classed as large. The rearrangement links TRBV18 to TRBJ2-3; D is uncertain. Looked up from germline, CDR1 is KGHSH and CDR2 is LQKENI. Trimming took off 5 bases at V and 4 bases at J, with 16 bases between the two ends. CDR3 length equals 15 residues. CDR3 bases: TGTGCCAGCTCAGCGACCCGGCCAGGAGCAGATACGCAGTATTTT. Amino acids: CASSATRPGADTQYF.

This clonotype was observed a handful of times. The V gene is TRBV19, the J gene TRBJ1-2; D is undetermined. The CDR3 sequence is 14 residues long. CDR1 LNHDA and CDR2 SQIVND come from the germline V gene (reference sequence). Trimming took 7 bases from V and 4 from J, leaving 16 bases between them. The CDR3 DNA sequence: TGTGCCAGTATACAACCCGGAACTACCTATGGCTACACCTTC. Translation gives CASIQPGTTYGYTF.

The chain recombines TRBV6-5 with TRBJ2-3, with 7 bases matching TRBD1. The CDR3 loop spans 16 amino acids. Germline V gene data show CDR1 as MNHEY and CDR2 as SVGAGI. The J segment lost 3 bases and the V segment lost 0 bases, leaving 6 bases of the junction unmatched. CDR3 coding DNA: TGTGCCAGCAGTTACTCGAGGGGGCCGGGAACAGATACGCAGTATTTT. Its protein is CASSYSRGPGTDTQYF.

This clonotype came up a few times. The rearrangement uses TRBV5-6 and TRBJ1-5; no clear D gene. The V end lost 4 bases, the J end lost 5 bases, and 10 bases lay between the germline ends. CDR1 SGHDT and CDR2 YYEEEE come from the germline V gene. This CDR3 contains 13 residues. CDR3: CASSIRPDQPQHF. As DNA, the CDR3 is TGTGCCAGCAGCATTCGACCCGATCAGCCCCAGCATTTT.

The chain uses TRBV27 and TRBJ1-2, with a weak D call TRBD1 (5 bases). The V gene lost 3 bases and the J gene lost 8 bases, with 13 bases spanning the gap. CDR3 length: 13 residues. Germline CDR1 reads MNHEY; CDR2 reads SMNVEV (reference sequence). The CDR3 is CASSFSGLEGYTF. DNA of the CDR3: TGTGCCAGCAGTTTTTCAGGGCTGGAGGGCTACACCTTC.

The chain is built from TRBV2 and TRBJ1-5, with D perhaps TRBD1 (5 bases). The CDR3 extends over 14 amino acids. Trimming pared 6 bases from V and 3 bases from J, leaving 12 bases between. The V gene's germline CDR1 is SNHLY and CDR2 FYNNEI. The CDR3 DNA reads TGTGCCAGCAGAGGAGACAGCACCAATCAGCCCCAGCATTTT. This encodes CASRGDSTNQPQHF.

This chain joins TRBV20-1 and TRBJ2-7; 7 bases align to TRBD1. J lost 5 bases, V lost 2 bases, and 9 bases had no gene match. Per germline, CDR1 DFQATT and CDR2 SNEGSKA (reference sequence). The CDR3 covers 14 residues. In nucleotides, the CDR3 is TGCAGTGCTAGATCACACAGGGGTGAGGACGAGCAGTACTTC. Translation: CSARSHRGEDEQYF.

This chain joins TRBV9 and TRBJ1-2; 8 nucleotides line up with TRBD1. Germline CDR1 SGDLS, CDR2 YYNGEE. With V trimmed by 4 bases and J by 2 bases, 7 bases remained unmatched. This CDR3 region has 15 residues. The CDR3 DNA sequence: TGTGCCAGCAGCCCGCGGACAGGGCCGAACTATGGCTACACCTTC. This codes for CASSPRTGPNYGYTF.